The T cell receptor beta chain under discussion was sequenced for a study of T-cell memory formation after mild COVID-19. Study-wide results and limits: Clones that contracted clustered mainly in CM and EM if CD4+ and in EMRA if CD8+. Memory from before infection featured some responding clones, which suggests cross-reactive memory joined. For second-wave clones that peaked at day 37, SARS-CoV-2 specificity went unverified.

Barcoded TCR alpha and TCR beta cDNA libraries with UMIs came from 5'RACE using constant-segment primers. Via MiXCR, TCRdb re-called the 5' RACE reads, giving one row per CDR3 protein. This table holds about 450,000 distinct CDR3 sequences, under 25% found once. Of note for this clonotype: No antigen is known for it.

Deletions cut 11 bases from V and 1 base from J, with 11 bases between. The CDR3 contains 12 residues. This chain joins TRBV12-3 or TRBV12-4 and TRBJ2-5; no clear D gene. This receptor was taken from an adult woman who had mild COVID-19 (a few samples of this study predate the infection). Cell type and time point are not known. Specimen: PBMCs or a T cell subset sorted from them (not recorded which). CDR3 protein: CASVGFQETQYF. The CDR3 coding sequence is TGTGCCTCTGTCGGTTTCCAAGAGACCCAGTACTTC.